Shown below are 14 T cell receptor beta chains from a single sample sequenced in a study of glioma-infiltrating T cells. The iRepertoire nested amplicon-rescue multiplex PCR amplified TCR alpha and beta CDR3s from RNA. TCRdb reprocessed the multiplex PCR reads via MiXCR and lists one record per CDR3 protein. The sample records 300,000 to 450,000 distinct CDR3 sequences, 41% being singletons. Source material: glioma tissue, nonneoplastic brain tissue, or PBMCs (not recorded which). Receptor source: a human donor with low-grade glioma or glioblastoma, undergoing nonglioma brain surgery, or in good health (not recorded which).

The V call is TRBV28, the J call TRBJ2-1; 8 bases are shared with TRBD1. The CDR3 runs 16 residues. V trimming: 2 bases; J trimming: 4 bases; junction bases outside the gene matches: 7. Looked up from germline, CDR1 is MDHEN and CDR2 is SYDVKM. DNA of the CDR3: TGTGCCAGCAGTTTAAGGGGCAGGGGGCAGTACAATGAGCAGTTCTTC. It yields the protein CASSLRGRGQYNEQFF.

This clonotype was counted at least ten times. The V call is TRBV6-1, the J call TRBJ2-7, with TRBD1 matching 9 bases. The CDR3 consists of 12 residues. Germline loops: CDR1 MNHNS, CDR2 SASEGT. V lost 8 bases and J lost 5; bases outside the gene matches: 4. CDR3 sequence reads: CASGDRDDEQYF. CDR3 bases: TGTGCCAGCGGGGACAGGGACGACGAGCAGTACTTC.

The chain combines TRBV5-5 with TRBJ1-1; TRBD1 is a possible D gene (5 bases). V was pared by 5 bases and J by 5 bases, with 10 bases between. This CDR3 is built from 12 residues. CDR1 and CDR2 (germline): SGHKS, YYEKEE (reference sequence). The CDR3 sequence is CASRLGGTEAFF. The DNA of the CDR3 is TGTGCCAGCAGACTTGGGGGTACTGAAGCTTTCTTT.

This clonotype was observed a handful of times. An end of the junction differs from the germline gene, which may be a read error. The chain combines TRBV20-1 with TRBJ2-7, with 13 bases lining up with TRBD2. CDR1 and CDR2 (germline): DFQATT, SNEGSKA (reference sequence). The CDR3 is 13 amino acids. The CDR3 DNA sequence: TGCAGTGCTAGATCCGGGACTAGCGGGACGTTCCCGTTC. It yields the protein CSARSGTSGTFPF.

The V call is TRBV18, the J call TRBJ2-7; no reliable D call. Trimming took 5 bases from V and 2 from J, leaving 10 bases between them. The length of the CDR3 is 13 residues. Per germline, CDR1 KGHSH and CDR2 LQKENI. CDR3 bases: TGTGCCAGCTCATCGGACCCGACCTACGAGCAGTACTTC. It is translated as CASSSDPTYEQYF.

This clonotype occurred a few times. V and J are TRBV20-1 and TRBJ1-4, with a weak D call TRBD1 (5 bases). V was pared by 6 bases and J by 7 bases, with 15 bases between. The CDR3 consists of 13 residues. Germline-derived CDR1 and CDR2 are DFQATT and SNEGSKA (reference sequence). The CDR3 loop is CSAPRGGAEKLFF. The CDR3 nucleotides are TGCAGTGCCCCCCGGGGGGGTGCTGAAAAACTGTTTTTT.

This clonotype was observed many times. This chain joins TRBV27 and TRBJ2-7; D is perhaps TRBD1 (5 bases). Germline CDR1 MNHEY, CDR2 SMNVEV (reference sequence). Trimming left V 1 base short and J 6 bases short, with 16 bases between. There are 15 residues in the CDR3. CDR3 DNA sequence: TGTGCCAGCAGTTTATATAGACAGCCCTCTATCGAGCAGTACTTC. This translates into CASSLYRQPSIEQYF.

Worth noting for this clonotype: A junction end diverges from the germline sequence, so it may reflect a read error. The chain combines TRBV20-1 with TRBJ1-1; D possibly corresponds to TRBD1 (5 bases). Germline CDR1 DFQATT, CDR2 SNEGSKA (reference sequence). This CDR3 has 14 amino acids. The CDR3 DNA sequence: TGCAATGCTAGGGGTGGTACCCTGAACACTGAAGCTCTCTTT. Translating gives CNARGGTLNTEALF.

This clonotype was counted only a few times. The chain combines TRBV3-1 with TRBJ2-7; D unresolved. The CDR3 contains 13 residues. Trimming took off 1 base at V and 5 bases at J, with 9 bases between the two ends. Germline V lookup: CDR1 LGHDT, CDR2 YNNKEL (reference sequence). The CDR3 protein is CASSQGSGDEQYF. DNA of the CDR3: TGTGCCAGCAGCCAAGGGTCCGGTGACGAGCAGTACTTC.

As regards this clonotype: A read error may produce the germline difference seen at one junction end. CDR3: CASSYGRAEVPPVF. CDR3 nucleotides: TGTGCCAGTAGTTACGGGAGGGCCGAGGTTCCCCCGGTCTTC. This chain joins TRBV19 and TRBJ2-1; 8 positions agree with TRBD2. CDR3 size: 14 residues. Germline assignment: CDR1 LNHDA and CDR2 SQIVND (reference sequence). The complete variable domain, with remaining parts taken from reference TRBV19 and TRBJ2-1, reads DGGITQSPKYLFRKEGQNVTLSCEQNLNHDAMYWYRQDPGQGLRLIYYSQIVNDFQKGDIAEGYSVSREKKESFPLTVTSAQKNPTAFYLCASSYGRAEVPPVFGPGTRLTVL.

This clonotype showed up many times. The chain uses TRBV7-2 and TRBJ1-5; D perhaps matches TRBD1 (5 bases). The CDR3 length is 12 residues. V gave up 4 bases and J gave up 14 bases, with 15 bases separating them. Germline V gives CDR1 SGHTA, CDR2 FQGNSA. CDR3 residues: CASSSHGGLEHF. The CDR3 DNA reads TGTGCCAGCAGCTCCCACGGGGGGTTAGAGCATTTT.

This clonotype was recorded once. The V and J genes are TRBV7-9 and TRBJ2-6; D is uncertain. The CDR3 loop spans 15 amino acids. Trimming removed 5 bases at V and 0 bases at J, with 8 bases between. Looked up from germline, CDR1 is SEHNR and CDR2 is FQNEAQ (reference sequence). The CDR3 bases are TGTGCCAGCAGCCCCAACTACTCTGGGGCCAACGTCCTGACTTTC. It is translated as CASSPNYSGANVLTF.

This clonotype was seen only a few times. The V and J genes are TRBV4-1 and TRBJ1-6; no definite D call. This CDR3 has 14 amino acids. Trimming cost V 4 bases and J 7 bases, with 11 bases left between them. Germline CDR1 MGHRA, CDR2 YSYEKL. The CDR3 protein is CASSPGRGNSPLHF. CDR3 nucleotide sequence: TGCGCCAGCAGCCCCGGTCGGGGAAATTCACCCCTCCACTTT.

The chain uses TRBV15 and TRBJ1-1, with D hard to call. CDR3 length equals 14 residues. V lost 1 base, J lost 8 bases, and 14 bases lay in between. Per germline, CDR1 LNHNV and CDR2 YYDKDF (reference sequence). The CDR3 sequence: CATSRVLLETEAFF. CDR3 bases: TGTGCCACCAGCAGAGTTCTTCTTGAGACAGAAGCTTTCTTT.